This T cell receptor beta chain was documented in a study of T-cell reconstitution after alpha-beta-depleted transplantation in children. V dropped 4 bases and J dropped 5; count of bases not matched to a gene: 10. The CDR3 spans 16 residues. The germline gives CDR1 MGHRA, CDR2 YSYEKL. The authors prepared the TCRbeta library with unique molecular identifiers. MiXCR, applied by TCRdb to the PCR reads, yields one record per CDR3 protein. The sample has 250,000 to 350,000 distinct CDR3 sequences; nearly 10% are singletons. This sequence was found in a human donor who donated a stem cell graft to a child with SCID. The sample was PBMCs from the stem cell graft donor, taken from the stem cell graft. The chain has TRBV4-1 and TRBJ2-3; TRBD2 matches at 9 bases. CDR3 residues: CASSPRGRGGRDTQYF. Written as DNA, the CDR3 is TGCGCCAGCAGCCCTCGGGGGCGGGGGGGCCGAGATACGCAGTATTTT.